This T cell receptor beta chain was identified in a study of T cell responses to AZD1222 COVID-19 vaccine. About this clone itself: Antigen specificity is unknown.

Whole-study findings and limits: Repertoires were sampled only after the peak T cell response. Baseline seropositivity occurred in only a handful of AZD1222 recipients. Dominant CD4 TCR responses targeted spike regions 160-218 and 743-854.

Method: immunoSEQ multiplex PCR; TCRdb's copy keeps in-frame clones and lacks some. The table records tens of thousands of clones, roughly nine tenths of them present only once. Analysis merged second doses at about 4 or about 12 weeks. The CDR3 is 12 amino acids. Germline-derived CDR1 and CDR2 are LNHDA and SQIVND (reference sequence). Trimming took off 5 bases at V and 5 bases at J, with 9 bases between the two ends. The chain carries TRBV19 and TRBJ1-2, with no clear D. The clonotype originates from an adult who received the AZD1222 COVID-19 vaccine. The specimen comprised peripheral blood, sampled 28 days after the second AZD1222 dose. The CDR3: CASSPRDYGYTF. The CDR3, as DNA: TGTGCCAGTAGTCCTCGGGATTATGGCTACACCTTC.